This passage covers 32 T cell receptor beta chains from one sample sequenced in a study of blood T cells in healthy people across ages. A J-beta primer mix and a sample-barcoded 5' primer were used in a second PCR of roughly 7 to 12 cycles. TCRdb ran MiXCR on the 5' RACE reads and lists one entry per CDR3 protein. The table includes 550,000 to 800,000 distinct CDR3 sequences, around 21% detected once. The material sequenced was blood. The receptors come from a man in his 70s in good health.

The rearrangement links TRBV2 to TRBJ2-4; maybe TRBD1 (9 bases). Per the germline V gene, CDR1 is SNHLY and CDR2 is FYNNEI. CDR3 size: 14 residues. V lost 10 bases and J 6 bases, leaving 19 bases between the germline ends. CDR3 loop: CATRDRAGGNIQYF. CDR3 sequence (DNA): TGTGCCACTCGGGACAGGGCGGGGGGAAACATTCAGTACTTC.

This clonotype was detected only a few times. The chain links TRBV5-1 to TRBJ2-3; 10 nucleotides align to TRBD2. V trimming: 4 bases; J trimming: 4 bases; junction bases outside the gene matches: 6. The germline gives CDR1 SGHRS, CDR2 YFSETQ. The CDR3 consists of 15 residues. CDR3 amino acids: CASSPAGGRPDTQYF. The CDR3 bases are TGCGCCAGCAGCCCAGCGGGAGGGAGGCCAGATACGCAGTATTTT.

This clonotype was seen a few times. At one end, the junction sequence differs from germline, possibly due to a read error. V usage is TRBV20-1 and J usage is TRBJ2-1, with 7 bases fitting TRBD2. The CDR3 spans 14 residues. Germline CDR1 reads DFQATT; CDR2 reads SNEGSKA (reference sequence). The CDR3, as DNA: TGCAGTGCTAGGGTCCCTAGCGGATACAATGAGCAGTCCTTC. This sequence encodes CSARVPSGYNEQSF.

The chain combines TRBV5-1 with TRBJ1-1; 9 nucleotides match TRBD1. Trimming cost V 4 bases and J 11 bases; bases outside gene matches: 15. Germline-derived CDR1 and CDR2 are SGHRS and YFSETQ. There are 15 residues in the CDR3. DNA of the CDR3: TGCGCCAGCAGCAGGCCCGGGACAGGGTCGACTGGGGCTTTCTTT. The encoded protein is CASSRPGTGSTGAFF.

About this clonotype itself: One end of the junction is discordant with germline, which a read error may explain. This chain joins TRBV28 and TRBJ2-1; 11 nucleotides align to TRBD1. CDR3 size: 13 residues. The germline V gene has CDR1 MDHEN and CDR2 SYDVKM. In nucleotides, the CDR3 is TGTGCCAGCAGTCCGACTCTCGGACAGGGGGCCCTCTTC. Protein: CASSPTLGQGALF.

V and J are TRBV6-6 and TRBJ1-1, with 10 bases lining up with TRBD1. Per germline, CDR1 MNHNY and CDR2 SVGAGI (reference sequence). J gave up 7 bases and V 4 bases, and 12 bases lay outside the gene matches. The CDR3 totals 16 residues. The CDR3 here is CASSSSGTGDPHEAFF. The CDR3 DNA reads as TGTGCCAGCAGTTCCTCCGGGACAGGGGACCCCCATGAAGCTTTCTTT.

V gene TRBV4-1 combines with J gene TRBJ2-1, with 7 bases lining up with TRBD2. Germline assignment: CDR1 MGHRA and CDR2 YSYEKL. Trimming at V came to 0 bases and at J to 7 bases, leaving 12 bases not matched to a gene. This CDR3 has 17 amino acids. Here the CDR3 DNA reads TGCGCCAGCAGCCAAGAGGAATTACTAGCGCCTCAGAATGAGCAGTTCTTC. It yields the protein CASSQEELLAPQNEQFF.

The V gene is TRBV9, the J gene TRBJ2-5, with D perhaps TRBD2 (6 bases). The germline gives CDR1 SGDLS, CDR2 YYNGEE. This CDR3 has 14 residues. The V end was cut by 3 bases, the J end by 9 bases, with 18 bases between. The DNA for the CDR3 is TGTGCCAGCAGCGGAACTAGTCGCTGGGAGGCCCAGTACTTC. Its protein product is CASSGTSRWEAQYF. Full variable domain (remainder filled in from reference TRBV9 and TRBJ2-5): DSGVTQTPKHLITATGQRVTLRCSPRSGDLSVYWYQQSLDQGLQFLIQYYNGEERAKGNILERFSAQQFPDLHSELNLSSLELGDSALYFCASSGTSRWEAQYFGPGTRLLVL.

This clonotype was seen more than once but under ten times. The chain employs TRBV20-1 and TRBJ1-1, with D possibly being TRBD1 (6 bases). CDR1 is DFQATT, CDR2 SNEGSKA, per germline (reference sequence). V was clipped by 7 bases and J by 0 bases, with 18 bases between them. The CDR3 runs 15 residues. The CDR3 loop reads CSVPRAGDMNTEAFF. The CDR3 DNA sequence: TGCAGTGTCCCTAGGGCAGGGGACATGAACACTGAAGCTTTCTTT.

The chain is built from TRBV27 and TRBJ2-3, with D perhaps TRBD2 (6 bases). CDR3 size: 18 residues. V was clipped by 1 base and J by 0 bases, with 17 bases between them. From germline, CDR1 is MNHEY and CDR2 SMNVEV (reference sequence). The DNA of the CDR3 is TGTGCCAGCAGTTTATACCCCGGGGGAATAATGAGCACAGATACGCAGTATTTT. This translates into CASSLYPGGIMSTDTQYF.

This clonotype was counted a few times. The gene calls are TRBV2 and TRBJ2-1; 7 bases fit TRBD2. The CDR3 covers 13 residues. J gave up 0 bases and V 10 bases, and 3 bases lay outside the gene matches. Germline lookup yields CDR1 SNHLY and CDR2 FYNNEI. The CDR3 loop reads CATWTSSYNEQFF. CDR3 DNA sequence: TGTGCCACCTGGACTAGCTCCTACAATGAGCAGTTCTTC.

This clonotype was detected only a few times. Relative to the germline gene, one junction end is altered; a read error may explain this. V is TRBV7-7 and J is TRBJ2-2; the D is unclear. CDR1 and CDR2 (germline): SSHAT, FNYEAQ (reference sequence). The CDR3 runs 14 residues. The CDR3 bases are TGTGCTAGCAGCTCCGACCGACTGGACGGGGAGCTGTTTTTT. Translating gives CASSSDRLDGELFF.

Points on this clonotype: A read error is likely, as this CDR3 ends without the conserved phenylalanine or tryptophan. The chain carries TRBV5-1 and TRBJ1-1, with D possibly being TRBD1 (6 bases). This CDR3 spans 15 amino acids. V lost 1 base and J 3 bases, leaving 13 bases between the germline ends. Germline V gives CDR1 SGHRS, CDR2 YFSETQ. CDR3 sequence: CASSLMGARDTEAFL. Written as DNA, the CDR3 is TGCGCCAGCAGCTTGATGGGGGCGAGGGACACTGAAGCTTTCCTT.

This clonotype was picked up a small number of times. The chain employs TRBV28 and TRBJ2-2; D might be TRBD2 (6 bases). Trimming shortened V by 7 bases and J by 1 base, and 16 bases separated the two germline ends. The V gene's germline CDR1 is MDHEN and CDR2 SYDVKM. The CDR3 runs 16 residues. The CDR3 coding sequence is TGTGCCAGCACCGCCGGGGGATTTGAGAACACCGGGGAGCTGTTTTTT. Its protein product is CASTAGGFENTGELFF.

Only a few counts were recorded for this clonotype. V usage is TRBV9 and J usage is TRBJ2-6; D is unresolved. This CDR3 is built from 14 residues. The germline V and J ends were trimmed by 2 bases and 4 bases, with 7 bases remaining between them. Germline V gene data show CDR1 as SGDLS and CDR2 as YYNGEE. The CDR3 bases are TGTGCCAGCAGCGTCCGGGCAGGGGCCAACGTCCTGACTTTC. Its protein product is CASSVRAGANVLTF.

About this clonotype itself: The conserved closing phenylalanine or tryptophan is absent in this CDR3, likely reflecting a read error. The chain has TRBV5-1 and TRBJ2-2; D possibly corresponds to TRBD1 (5 bases). The CDR3 spans 15 residues. The V end was cut by 1 base, the J end by 0 bases, with 7 bases between. Germline V lookup: CDR1 SGHRS, CDR2 YFSETQ. The CDR3 protein is CASSLRGSNTGELFY. The CDR3 region has the DNA TGCGCCAGCAGCTTGAGGGGTTCGAACACCGGGGAGCTGTTTTAT.

This clonotype has more than one count but fewer than ten. This chain links TRBV28 with TRBJ2-3; tentatively, D is TRBD2 (6 bases). The CDR3 spans 13 residues. Trimming took 6 bases from V and 2 from J, leaving 9 bases between them. Germline V gene lookup returns CDR1 MDHEN and CDR2 SYDVKM. CDR3: CASRRTNTDTQYF. CDR3 nucleotide sequence: TGTGCCAGCAGACGGACTAACACAGATACGCAGTATTTT. The full variable domain, rest sourced from reference TRBV28 and TRBJ2-3, is DVKVTQSSRYLVKRTGEKVFLECVQDMDHENMFWYRQDPGLGLRLIYFSYDVKMKEKGDIPEGYSVSREKKERFSLILESASTNQTSMYLCASRRTNTDTQYFGPGTRLTVL.

This clonotype was recorded at least ten times. V and J are TRBV10-3 and TRBJ2-5, with D unresolved. The CDR3 loop spans 12 amino acids. Trimming took 0 bases from V and 5 from J, leaving 4 bases between them. The germline gives CDR1 ENHRY, CDR2 SYGVKD. CDR3 sequence: CAISESRETQYF. The CDR3 region has the DNA TGTGCCATCAGTGAGTCGAGGGAGACCCAGTACTTC.

This clonotype was recorded many times. The CDR3: CASSLWGRAEQYF. The CDR3 DNA is TGTGCCAGCAGTTTATGGGGGAGAGCCGAGCAGTACTTC. The chain uses TRBV28 and TRBJ2-7, with D tentatively TRBD2 (5 bases). V gave up 0 bases and J gave up 6 bases, with 9 bases separating them. Germline loops: CDR1 MDHEN, CDR2 SYDVKM. This CDR3 contains 13 residues.

The chain uses TRBV7-9 and TRBJ2-7, with TRBD2 identical over 8 bases. Trimming removed 7 bases from V and 3 bases from J; junction bases left unmatched: 8. The CDR3 is 14 amino acids. Germline V lookup: CDR1 SEHNR, CDR2 FQNEAQ (reference sequence). CDR3 residues: CASTLGSGSYEQYF. For the CDR3, the DNA is TGTGCCAGCACTTTAGGGAGCGGGAGCTACGAGCAGTACTTC.

This clonotype was recorded many times. The V and J genes are TRBV6-5 and TRBJ2-1; 12 nucleotides line up with TRBD2. Germline V gene sequence: CDR1 MNHEY, CDR2 SVGAGI. This CDR3 has 16 residues. V gave up 0 bases and J gave up 7 bases; unmatched junction bases: 4. DNA for the CDR3: TGTGCCAGCAGTTACTCGACTAGCGGGAGAGGTAATGAGCAGTTCTTC. It yields the protein CASSYSTSGRGNEQFF.

The V and J genes are TRBV20-1 and TRBJ2-2, with 15 nucleotides matching TRBD2. The germline gives CDR1 DFQATT, CDR2 SNEGSKA (reference sequence). The trim removed 3 bases at V and 5 bases at J, leaving 7 bases unmatched. There are 17 residues in the CDR3. This CDR3 reads CSASGTSGRSRTGELFF. The CDR3 DNA reads as TGCAGTGCTAGCGGGACTAGCGGGAGGTCTAGGACCGGGGAGCTGTTTTTT.

This clonotype came up many times. This chain uses TRBV5-1 with TRBJ2-1, with 11 bases identical to TRBD2. With V trimmed by 5 bases and J by 2 bases, 6 bases remained unmatched. The CDR3 is 16 amino acids. CDR1 is SGHRS, CDR2 YFSETQ, per germline. In nucleotides, the CDR3 is TGCGCCAGCAGTTATAGCGGGAGGGATGCCTACAATGAGCAGTTCTTC. Its translation is CASSYSGRDAYNEQFF.

This clonotype was seen a handful of times. The V gene is TRBV4-3, the J gene TRBJ2-1; D might be TRBD2 (5 bases). There are 15 residues in the CDR3. The V gene lost 0 bases and the J gene lost 9 bases, with 15 bases spanning the gap. Germline lookup yields CDR1 LGHNA and CDR2 YSLEER. Written as DNA, the CDR3 is TGCGCCAGCAGCCAAGAGTTGGCGGGCTTGGGTGAGCAGTTCTTC. It specifies CASSQELAGLGEQFF.

This chain links TRBV27 with TRBJ2-5, with D hard to call. Near its end, the DNA agrees better with TRBJ2-7, so the J call may be wrong. Germline CDR1 and CDR2: MNHEY and SMNVEV (reference sequence). The CDR3 has 15 amino acids. The CDR3 DNA is TGTGCCAGCAGCCTGGCCGGTTATAGCTCCTACGAGCAGTACTTC. This translates into CASSLAGYSSYEQYF.

The V gene is TRBV11-2, the J gene TRBJ2-5; 9 bases match TRBD2. The last part of the DNA fits TRBJ2-1 better; the J call may be wrong. Germline V gives CDR1 SGHAT, CDR2 FQNNGV. CDR3 length: 17 residues. Written as DNA, the CDR3 is TGTGCCAGCAGCGCCAAGAGGTTAGCGGGGGTCCACAATGAGCAGTTCTTC. Translated, it gives CASSAKRLAGVHNEQFF.

The genes are TRBV5-1 and TRBJ2-5; 9 bases are a match to TRBD2. The ends lost 4 bases at V and 11 bases at J; junction bases unmatched: 15. In germline, CDR1 is SGHRS, CDR2 YFSETQ. The CDR3 length is 15 residues. The CDR3 coding sequence is TGCGCCAGCAGCCTAATTAGCGGGAGAACGGATGAGCAGTACTTC. This codes for CASSLISGRTDEQYF.

The chain carries TRBV20-1 and TRBJ1-5, with TRBD1 matching over 7 bases. Per germline, CDR1 DFQATT and CDR2 SNEGSKA (reference sequence). The CDR3 spans 15 residues. V was pared by 6 bases and J by 6 bases, with 14 bases of the junction left unmatched. The CDR3 region has the DNA TGCAGTGCCATGACTGAAATGGCAGGGGGTCAGCCCCAGCATTTT. Protein: CSAMTEMAGGQPQHF.

This sequence joins TRBV5-1 and TRBJ2-1, with D possibly being TRBD2 (6 bases). The CDR3 length is 14 residues. Looked up from germline, CDR1 is SGHRS and CDR2 is YFSETQ. V shed 4 bases and J shed 4 bases, with 12 bases lying between them. The CDR3 here is CASSEGGDYNEQFF. CDR3 DNA sequence: TGCGCCAGCAGCGAGGGAGGAGATTACAATGAGCAGTTCTTC.

This clonotype was detected only a few times. The rearrangement uses TRBV20-1 and TRBJ2-1; a weak D match, TRBD2 (6 bases). V shed 0 bases and J shed 9 bases, with 24 bases lying between them. This CDR3 region has 17 residues. CDR1 and CDR2 (germline): DFQATT, SNEGSKA (reference sequence). The CDR3 is CSARDPGARRVGVEQFF. The CDR3 DNA sequence: TGCAGTGCTAGAGATCCGGGAGCGCGGAGGGTCGGGGTTGAGCAGTTCTTC.

This clonotype was counted ten times or more. V and J are TRBV29-1 and TRBJ1-4; D gene uncertain. Germline-derived CDR1 and CDR2 are SQVTM and ANQGSEA. CDR3 length: 11 residues. With 6 bases removed from V and 8 bases from J, the gap between germline ends came to 10 bases. In DNA, the CDR3 is TGCAGCGTCGCGGACGCGGAAAAACTGTTTTTT. This gives the protein CSVADAEKLFF. Variable domain in full (rest from reference TRBV29-1 and TRBJ1-4): SAVISQKPSRDICQRGTSLTIQCQVDSQVTMMFWYRQQPGQSLTLIATANQGSEATYESGFVIDKFPISRPNLTFSTLTVSNMSPEDSSIYLCSVADAEKLFFGSGTQLSVL.

The chain couples TRBV9 to TRBJ2-1; 14 nucleotides line up with TRBD2. The DNA end lines up better with TRBJ2-5; the J call may be wrong. Germline CDR1 SGDLS, CDR2 YYNGEE. The CDR3 contains 16 residues. This chain's CDR3 is CASSTGTSGRQETQYF. CDR3 DNA sequence: TGTGCCAGCAGCACCGGGACTAGCGGGAGACAAGAGACCCAGTACTTC.